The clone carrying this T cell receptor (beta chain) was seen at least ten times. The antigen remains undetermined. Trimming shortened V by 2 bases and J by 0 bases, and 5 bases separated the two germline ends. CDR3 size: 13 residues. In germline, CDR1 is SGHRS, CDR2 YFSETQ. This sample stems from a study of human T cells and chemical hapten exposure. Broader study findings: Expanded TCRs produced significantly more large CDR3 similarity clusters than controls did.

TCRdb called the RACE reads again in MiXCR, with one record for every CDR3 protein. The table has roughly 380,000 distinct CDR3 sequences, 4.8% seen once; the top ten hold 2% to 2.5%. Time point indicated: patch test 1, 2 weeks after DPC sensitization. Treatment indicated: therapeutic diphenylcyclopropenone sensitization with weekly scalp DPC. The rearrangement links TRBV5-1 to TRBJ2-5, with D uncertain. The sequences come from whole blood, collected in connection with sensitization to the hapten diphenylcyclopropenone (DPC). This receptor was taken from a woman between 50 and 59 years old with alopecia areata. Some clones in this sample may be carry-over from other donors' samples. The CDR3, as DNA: TGCGCCAGCAGCTTCCAAGACCAAGAGACCCAGTACTTC. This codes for CASSFQDQETQYF.